These 14 T cell receptor beta chains came from one sample sequenced in a study of T cells after yellow fever vaccination. From the 5' RACE reads, TCRdb called clonotypes with MiXCR, one entry per CDR3 protein. The sample contains around 500,000 distinct CDR3 sequences, 21% of which appear only once. The sample consisted of PBMCs, taken approximately 20 days after the first yellow fever vaccination. The source of these receptors is a man younger than 30 who received the YFV17D yellow fever vaccine.

This clonotype was picked up a small number of times. The V gene is TRBV7-3, the J gene TRBJ2-1; D assignment may be TRBD1 or TRBD2 (5 bases each). The length of the CDR3 is 15 residues. Looked up from germline, CDR1 is SGHTA and CDR2 is FQGTGA. V lost 5 bases to trimming and J lost 3 bases, with 14 bases between them. The CDR3: CASSASGTLYNEQFF. The DNA for the CDR3 is TGTGCCAGCAGCGCCTCCGGGACCCTCTACAATGAGCAGTTCTTC.

V and J are TRBV18 and TRBJ2-7, with D possibly being TRBD1 (5 bases). CDR1 and CDR2 (germline): KGHSH, LQKENI. There are 14 residues in the CDR3. V lost 1 base to trimming and J lost 3 bases, with 10 bases between them. In nucleotides, the CDR3 is TGTGCCAGCTCACCACGCAGGGCTGACTACGAGCAGTACGTC. Protein: CASSPRRADYEQYV.

This sequence joins TRBV5-1 and TRBJ2-6; 8 bases fit TRBD1. The CDR3 sequence is 16 residues long. The V segment lost 4 bases and the J segment 2 bases; nucleotides outside the gene matches: 5. Looked up from germline, CDR1 is SGHRS and CDR2 is YFSETQ. CDR3 region: CASSGATGAGANVLTF. The CDR3 DNA is TGCGCCAGCAGCGGAGCGACAGGGGCTGGGGCCAACGTCCTGACTTTC.

In this sample, this clonotype turned up a few times. The V and J genes are TRBV18 and TRBJ1-2; D unclear. V shed 1 base and J shed 4 bases, with 13 bases lying between them. The CDR3 length is 15 residues. The germline V gene has CDR1 KGHSH and CDR2 LQKENI. The CDR3 protein is CASSPLTGMSYGYTF. CDR3 nucleotide sequence: TGTGCCAGCTCACCACTTACGGGTATGAGCTATGGCTACACCTTC.

The genes are TRBV7-2 and TRBJ2-1; the match to TRBD2 covers 11 bases. Germline V gene sequence: CDR1 SGHTA, CDR2 FQGNSA. The V and J ends lost 1 base and 3 bases, in that order; junction bases with no gene match: 2. The CDR3 extends over 16 amino acids. The CDR3 coding sequence is TGTGCCAGCAGCTTAGGGACTAGCGGGTTCTACAATGAGCAGTTCTTC. Protein sequence: CASSLGTSGFYNEQFF.

This clonotype was observed many times. V usage is TRBV7-3 and J usage is TRBJ2-1; perhaps TRBD2 as D (6 bases). Germline loops: CDR1 SGHTA, CDR2 FQGTGA. V lost 2 bases and J lost 7, with 12 bases in between. The CDR3 is 14 amino acids. The CDR3 coding sequence is TGTGCCAGCAGCTTAGTCGGGGGAGGTAATGAGCAGTTCTTC. Protein product: CASSLVGGGNEQFF.

The V gene is TRBV15, the J gene TRBJ1-5; weak D call: TRBD1 (5 bases). Trimming stripped 5 bases from V and 7 bases from J, with 21 bases between. Germline values: CDR1 LNHNV, CDR2 YYDKDF (reference sequence). This CDR3 comprises 16 residues. CDR3 in amino acids: CATSEFYGTDDQPQHF. CDR3 DNA sequence: TGTGCCACCAGCGAATTCTATGGGACCGACGACCAGCCCCAGCATTTT. The entire variable domain, with the rest obtained from reference TRBV15 and TRBJ1-5, is as follows: DAMVIQNPRYQVTQFGKPVTLSCSQTLNHNVMYWYQQKSSQAPKLLFHYYDKDFNNEADTPDNFQSRRPNTSFCFLDIRSPGLGDTAMYLCATSEFYGTDDQPQHFGDGTRLSIL.

This clonotype occurred a few times. The V gene is TRBV15, the J gene TRBJ2-7, with TRBD2 matching 8 bases. After removal of 2 bases from V and 3 bases from J, the junction contained 6 bases not matched to a gene. CDR1 is LNHNV and CDR2 is YYDKDF in the germline V gene (reference sequence). This CDR3 has 15 amino acids. This chain's CDR3 is CATSRPGLVGYEQYF. In nucleotides, the CDR3 is TGTGCCACCAGCAGACCGGGACTAGTGGGCTACGAGCAGTACTTC.

The chain uses TRBV18 and TRBJ2-7; D is uncertain. From germline, CDR1 is KGHSH and CDR2 LQKENI. V was trimmed by 5 bases and J by 1 base, leaving 9 bases between them. CDR3 size: 13 residues. CDR3 nucleotide sequence: TGTGCCAGCTCATATACAGAGTCCTACGAGCAGTACTTC. Translated, it gives CASSYTESYEQYF.

Points on this clonotype: Relative to the germline gene, one junction end is altered; a read error may explain this. The V gene is TRBV7-9, the J gene TRBJ2-3; 8 bases map to TRBD2. Germline CDR1 SEHNR, CDR2 FQNEAQ (reference sequence). The CDR3 has 15 amino acids. Here the CDR3 reads CARSLAGWYTDTQYF. CDR3 DNA: TGTGCCAGAAGCTTAGCGGGGTGGTACACAGATACGCAGTATTTT.

This clonotype was detected a few times. The chain couples TRBV5-5 to TRBJ2-5; 9 bases agree with TRBD2. The CDR3 contains 16 residues. V lost 0 bases to trimming and J lost 4 bases; unmatched junction nucleotides: 7. CDR1 is SGHKS and CDR2 is YYEKEE in the germline V gene (reference sequence). The CDR3 loop is CASSLGGGAFRETQYF. The CDR3 region has the DNA TGTGCCAGCAGCTTGGGCGGGGGGGCGTTCCGAGAGACCCAGTACTTC.

The V gene is TRBV6-5, the J gene TRBJ2-7; D remains ambiguous. V lost 2 bases, J lost 6 bases, and 20 bases lay in between. The CDR3 has 16 residues. The germline V gene has CDR1 MNHEY and CDR2 SVGAGI. The CDR3 here is CASSYGLVGLGSEQYF. DNA of the CDR3: TGTGCCAGCAGTTACGGGTTGGTTGGGTTAGGGTCCGAGCAGTACTTC.

This clonotype turned up a few times. The V gene is TRBV10-3, the J gene TRBJ2-3, with 9 bases identical to TRBD2. The CDR3 runs 16 residues. CDR1 ENHRY and CDR2 SYGVKD come from the germline V gene. Trimming removed 2 bases from V and 1 base from J; junction bases left unmatched: 4. The chain's CDR3 is CAISEPAGGGTDTQYF. The CDR3 DNA follows: TGTGCCATCAGTGAGCCAGCGGGGGGTGGCACAGATACGCAGTATTTT.

The J gene is TRBJ1-1, the V gene TRBV20-1; D remains ambiguous. The CDR3 contains 11 residues. V was shortened by 6 bases and J by 6 bases, with 11 bases between the two germline ends. In germline, CDR1 is DFQATT, CDR2 SNEGSKA (reference sequence). The CDR3 bases are TGCAGTGCCCTAAGACGGTCTGAAGCTTTCTTT. Its translation is CSALRRSEAFF.